This T cell receptor beta chain was observed in a study of cytomegalovirus exposure and HLA in healthy donors. The CDR3 contains 13 residues. Germline assignment: CDR1 MNHNS and CDR2 SASEGT. V shed 10 bases and J shed 4 bases, with 14 bases lying between them. Note on this clone: Its specificity is unknown.

Overall study findings and caveats: Per published accounts, TCR beta sequences correctly predicted the HLA-A and HLA-B alleles of most subjects. There was a cluster of highly shared sequence variants that was likely a sequencing artifact.

This PCR relied on a set of 60 Vbeta primers and 13 Jbeta primers. Original processing methods: Per a later analysis, the number of unique TCR beta chains was some 75 million, of which 9 million to 14 million were shared. Here immunoSEQ multiplex PCR was the method, and the copy in TCRdb shows in-frame clones only, minus some. Clone size and V and J calls were adopted from that table, with D and trimming inferred from the DNA. The sample has 100,000 or so clones, less than 80% seen once. V gene TRBV6-1 combines with J gene TRBJ2-1, with TRBD2 as a possible D gene (6 bases). What was sequenced was PBMCs. The receptor was derived from a man younger than 45 in good health and CMV-seropositive. CDR3 DNA sequence: TGTGCCACTTCTGGCGGGGTTTACAATGAGCAGTTCTTC. Translating gives CATSGGVYNEQFF.